The 20 T cell receptor beta chains given below trace back to one sample, sequenced in a study of T cell repertoires in cytomegalovirus infection. TCRdb analysed the reads with MiXCR anew, one entry per CDR3 protein. The top ten clones hold about 2.3% of a sample with under 350,000 distinct CDR3 sequences, around 10% of them seen once. Sequences were obtained from PBMCs. Source of these receptors: a human donor in good health (CMV status not recorded). Some clones in this sample may be carry-over from other donors' samples.

This clonotype was counted many times. CDR3 sequence reads: CALGVPRQGGTYNEQFF. The CDR3 bases are TGTGCCCTTGGGGTCCCAAGACAGGGAGGGACCTACAATGAGCAGTTCTTC. The gene calls are TRBV7-9 and TRBJ2-1, with D perhaps given as TRBD1 or TRBD2 (7 bases each). The germline V and J ends were trimmed by 11 bases and 2 bases, with 25 bases remaining between them. The CDR3 runs to 17 residues. Looked up from germline, CDR1 is SEHNR and CDR2 is FQNEAQ (reference sequence).

This clonotype was recorded at least ten times. The chain has TRBV20-1 and TRBJ2-1; TRBD2 aligns across 7 bases. The CDR3 has 14 amino acids. Looked up from germline, CDR1 is DFQATT and CDR2 is SNEGSKA (reference sequence). The V and J ends lost 0 bases and 3 bases, in that order; junction bases with no gene match: 2. For the CDR3, the DNA is TGCAGTGCTAGAGATCTAGCGGACTACAATGAGCAGTTCTTC. Translation gives CSARDLADYNEQFF.

Many counts were recorded for this clonotype. The gene calls are TRBV11-2 and TRBJ2-1; D gene unclear. Germline values: CDR1 SGHAT, CDR2 FQNNGV. This CDR3 has 12 residues. The germline V and J ends were trimmed by 1 base and 8 bases, with 6 bases remaining between them. DNA for the CDR3: TGTGCCAGCAGCTTAGGATCGGATGAGCAGTTCTTC. This codes for CASSLGSDEQFF.

This clonotype has at least ten counts. This sequence joins TRBV4-1 and TRBJ2-6; 7 bases align to TRBD1. There are 17 residues in the CDR3. CDR1 and CDR2 (germline): MGHRA, YSYEKL. Trimming removed 3 bases from V and 1 base from J; junction bases left unmatched: 6. CDR3 DNA: TGCGCCAGCAGCCAGCCGGGACAGCCGTCTGGGGCCAACGTCCTGACTTTC. Residues: CASSQPGQPSGANVLTF.

This clonotype was detected ten times or more. The chain links TRBV12-3 or TRBV12-4 to TRBJ2-3, with 9 bases lining up with TRBD2. This CDR3 contains 15 residues. The ends lost 2 bases at V and 3 bases at J; junction bases unmatched: 3. CDR3 amino acids: CASSLFLAGTDTQYF. CDR3 DNA: TGTGCCAGCAGTTTATTTCTAGCGGGGACAGATACGCAGTATTTT.

Written as DNA, the CDR3 is TGTGCCAGCAGCTCCACTCAGGGGAATGGCTACACCTTC. It encodes CASSSTQGNGYTF. V gene TRBV5-4 combines with J gene TRBJ1-2, with a weak D call TRBD1 (6 bases). Germline CDR1 SGHNT, CDR2 YYREEE (reference sequence). Deletions cut 3 bases from V and 6 bases from J, with 12 bases between. The CDR3 contains 13 residues.

In this sample, this clonotype turned up many times. The chain carries TRBV19 and TRBJ1-2, with no clear D. Germline lookup yields CDR1 LNHDA and CDR2 SQIVND (reference sequence). This CDR3 contains 11 residues. V lost 5 bases, J lost 9 bases, and 10 bases lay in between. CDR3 sequence reads: CASSPTESYTF. CDR3 bases: TGTGCCAGTAGTCCGACCGAGAGCTACACCTTC.

This clonotype has at least ten counts. This chain uses TRBV7-9 with TRBJ2-5; D may match TRBD1 or TRBD2 (5 bases each). CDR3 length: 14 amino acids. Trimming shortened V by 5 bases and J by 4 bases, and 14 bases separated the two germline ends. Germline CDR1 SEHNR, CDR2 FQNEAQ (reference sequence). The CDR3 spells CASSRYRDPETQYF. CDR3 nucleotide sequence: TGTGCCAGCAGCCGGTACCGGGACCCAGAGACCCAGTACTTC.

J is TRBJ1-1 and V is TRBV5-1; no reliable D call. The V end lost 0 bases, the J end lost 6 bases, and 9 bases lay between the germline ends. Germline V gene lookup returns CDR1 SGHRS and CDR2 YFSETQ. This CDR3 is built from 13 residues. CDR3 DNA sequence: TGCGCCAGCAGCTTGGGCAGTACTTCTGAAGCTTTCTTT. It encodes CASSLGSTSEAFF.

Comments on this clonotype: A read error is possible here, since a much larger clone lies one base away. The chain couples TRBV5-3 to TRBJ2-5; 10 bases fit TRBD2. TRBV5-3 is annotated as an ORF whose role is uncertain. V lost 8 bases and J lost 1; bases outside the gene matches: 8. The CDR3 has 15 residues. CDR3 region: CASIRSGGTQETQYF. The CDR3 DNA follows: TGTGCCAGCATCCGTAGCGGGGGGACCCAAGAGACCCAGTACTTC.

This clonotype appeared many times. The J gene is TRBJ1-5, the V gene TRBV6-5; D is unresolved. The CDR3 loop spans 15 amino acids. V was shortened by 2 bases and J by 0 bases, with 8 bases between the two germline ends. Germline V gene sequence: CDR1 MNHEY, CDR2 SVGAGI. CDR3 DNA sequence: TGTGCCAGCAGTTACGGACTGAATAGCAATCAGCCCCAGCATTTT. This codes for CASSYGLNSNQPQHF.

This sequence joins TRBV20-1 and TRBJ1-4, with TRBD1 identical over 9 bases. The length of the CDR3 is 17 residues. V was clipped by 0 bases and J by 8 bases; unmatched bases: 13. Germline assignment: CDR1 DFQATT and CDR2 SNEGSKA (reference sequence). The CDR3 loop reads CSARESLGTGRREKLFF. The CDR3 bases are TGCAGTGCTAGAGAGAGTTTGGGGACAGGGAGGAGGGAAAAACTGTTTTTT.

The genes are TRBV23-1 and TRBJ2-2; 12 nucleotides align to TRBD1. TRBV23-1 is annotated as an ORF whose role is uncertain. With 3 bases clipped from V and 1 base from J, the junction kept 9 bases outside the gene matches. The CDR3 contains 19 residues. Written as DNA, the CDR3 is TGCGCCAGCAGTCACCTTACCGGGACAGGGGGCGAGAACACCGGGGAGCTGTTTTTT. Residues: CASSHLTGTGGENTGELFF.

Ten or more counts support this clonotype. The rearrangement joins TRBV7-8 to TRBJ2-7, with 10 bases that match TRBD1. CDR3 length: 15 amino acids. With 4 bases clipped from V and 5 bases from J, the junction kept 8 bases outside the gene matches. Germline V lookup: CDR1 SGHVS, CDR2 FQNEAQ. As DNA, the CDR3 is TGTGCCAGCAGCTCTTTGACAGGGGGCGGTCACGAGCAGTACTTC. It encodes CASSSLTGGGHEQYF.

This clonotype occurred many times. The chain employs TRBV27 and TRBJ2-3; 11 bases align to TRBD2. The CDR3 covers 14 residues. In germline, CDR1 is MNHEY, CDR2 SMNVEV (reference sequence). Unmatched junction bases numbered 8, after V lost 8 bases and J lost 7 bases. The CDR3 coding sequence is TGTGCCAGCGGAATTAGCGGGGGGGCGAATACGCAGTATTTT. Translating gives CASGISGGANTQYF.

This clonotype was counted many times. The J gene is TRBJ2-5, the V gene TRBV5-1; D is uncertain. The V gene lost 2 bases and the J gene lost 3 bases, with 11 bases spanning the gap. This CDR3 has 14 residues. Germline assignment: CDR1 SGHRS and CDR2 YFSETQ. The CDR3 spells CASSFAGTEETQYF. Here the CDR3 DNA reads TGCGCCAGCAGCTTCGCTGGAACTGAAGAGACCCAGTACTTC. The full variable domain, its missing parts supplied by reference TRBV5-1 and TRBJ2-5, is KAGVTQTPRYLIKTRGQQVTLSCSPISGHRSVSWYQQTPGQGLQFLFEYFSETQRNKGNFPGRFSGRQFSNSRSEMNVSTLELGDSALYLCASSFAGTEETQYFGPGTRLLVL.

This clonotype was found many times. V and J are TRBV20-1 and TRBJ2-5; 9 bases map to TRBD2. The CDR3 is made up of 16 amino acids. The V gene end was trimmed by 4 bases and the J gene end by 2 bases; junction bases not matched to a gene: 11. In germline, CDR1 is DFQATT, CDR2 SNEGSKA (reference sequence). The CDR3 reads CSATFIAGVLQETQYF. The CDR3 DNA reads TGCAGTGCTACCTTCATAGCGGGGGTCCTTCAAGAGACCCAGTACTTC.

This clonotype was detected ten times or more. This chain joins TRBV10-3 and TRBJ1-1; D call uncertain. CDR1 and CDR2 from the germline V gene are ENHRY and SYGVKD. There are 13 residues in the CDR3. V was cut by 10 bases and J by 4 bases, with 16 bases left in between. CDR3 loop: CATGVKPGTEAFF. The CDR3, as DNA: TGTGCCACCGGCGTGAAACCCGGCACTGAAGCTTTCTTT.

This clonotype was seen repeatedly, ten times or more. J is TRBJ2-5 and V is TRBV7-2; D is possibly TRBD2 (6 bases). Deletions cut 8 bases from V and 6 bases from J, with 19 bases between. The CDR3 runs to 14 residues. The germline gives CDR1 SGHTA, CDR2 FQGNSA. The CDR3 nucleotides read TGTGCCAGCTCCGTAGCGGCAGGGTGGAAGACCCAGTACTTC. Translation: CASSVAAGWKTQYF.

This clonotype was counted many times. The genes are TRBV6-2 or TRBV6-3 and TRBJ1-5; no firm D call. V was pared by 4 bases and J by 7 bases, with 11 bases between. The germline V gene encodes CDR1 MNHEY and CDR2 SVGEGT. The CDR3 runs 13 residues. In DNA, the CDR3 is TGTGCCAGCAGTTCGGACTTTACCCAGCCCCAGCATTTT. Encoded protein: CASSSDFTQPQHF.